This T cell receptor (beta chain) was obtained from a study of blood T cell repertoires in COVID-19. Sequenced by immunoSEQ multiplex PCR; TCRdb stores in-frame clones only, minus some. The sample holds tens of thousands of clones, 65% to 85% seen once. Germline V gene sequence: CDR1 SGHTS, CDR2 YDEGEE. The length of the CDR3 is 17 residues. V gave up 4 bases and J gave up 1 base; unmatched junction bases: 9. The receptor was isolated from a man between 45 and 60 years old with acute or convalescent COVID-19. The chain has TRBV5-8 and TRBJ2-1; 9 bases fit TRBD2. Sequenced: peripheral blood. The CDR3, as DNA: TGTGCCAGCAGCCCACTTTTTAGCGGGAGATCCTACAATGAGCAGTTCTTC. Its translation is CASSPLFSGRSYNEQFF.